This note documents a single T cell receptor (beta chain) sequence. Its target is unknown. The data were obtained in a study of Ad26.COV2.S vaccination and SARS-CoV-2 variants. About the study: This donor came from the COV1001 trial of Ad26.COV2.S. Ad26.COV2.S given intramuscularly, once or twice 56 days apart. Whole-study results and caveats: Participants given vaccine showed non-spike TCR breadth similar to that of placebo recipients. Compared with placebo recipients, vaccine recipients had higher spike-specific TCR breadth.

Germline CDR1 is KGHSH and CDR2 is LQKENI. V lost 2 bases, J lost 0 bases, and 14 bases lay in between. This CDR3 comprises 16 residues. The treatment here: roughly 19 received Ad26.COV2.S at low or high dose, single or two shots; 5 received placebo; per-sample allocation not given. Sampling occurred on day 63 after the first vaccine or placebo injection. The data were produced by immunoSEQ multiplex PCR, yet TCRdb's version contains in-frame clones alone and is incomplete. The table lists more than 300,000 clones, 86% of them singletons, with under 2% in the top ten. The chain is built from TRBV18 and TRBJ2-7; no definite D call. This TCR was recovered from a person between 18 and 59 years old who received the Ad26.COV2.S COVID-19 vaccine or a placebo. Sequencing used peripheral blood, obtained in a trial of Ad26.COV2.S vaccine versus placebo. Here the CDR3 reads CASSPNQVQSSYEQYF. The CDR3 DNA is TGTGCCAGCTCACCAAACCAGGTGCAGAGCTCCTACGAGCAGTACTTC.